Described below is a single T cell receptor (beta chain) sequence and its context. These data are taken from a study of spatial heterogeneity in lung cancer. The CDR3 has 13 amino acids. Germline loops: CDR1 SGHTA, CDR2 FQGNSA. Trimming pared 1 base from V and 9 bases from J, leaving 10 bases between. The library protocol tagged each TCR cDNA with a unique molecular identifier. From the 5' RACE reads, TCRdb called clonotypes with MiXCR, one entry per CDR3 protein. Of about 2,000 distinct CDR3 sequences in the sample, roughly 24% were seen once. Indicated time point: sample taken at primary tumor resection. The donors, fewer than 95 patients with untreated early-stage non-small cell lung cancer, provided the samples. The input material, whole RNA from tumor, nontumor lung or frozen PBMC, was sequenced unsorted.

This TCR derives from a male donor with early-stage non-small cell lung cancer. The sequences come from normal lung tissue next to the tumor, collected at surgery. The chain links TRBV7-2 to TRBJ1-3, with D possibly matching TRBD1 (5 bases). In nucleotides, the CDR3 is TGTGCCAGCAGCTTAGGGATGGGGGGCACCATATATTTT. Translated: CASSLGMGGTIYF.